The 2 T cell receptor beta chains reported below all come from one sample, sequenced in a study of circulating and synovial CD4+ cells in juvenile arthritis. Generated by immunoSEQ multiplex PCR, the TCRdb table keeps only in-frame clones and is missing some. In the table there are tens of thousands of clones, about 94% of which are singletons. The specimen sequenced was CD4+ T cells from blood. The source of these receptors is a human donor with juvenile idiopathic arthritis.

In this sample, this clone turned up a few times. This chain joins TRBV5-4 and TRBJ1-2; 8 positions agree with TRBD1. This CDR3 is 15 amino acids long. Germline assignment: CDR1 SGHNT and CDR2 YYREEE (reference sequence). Losses at the gene ends were 3 bases for V and 5 bases for J; bases not matched to a gene: 9. The CDR3 DNA follows: TGTGCCAGCAGCTGGGCTGCAGGGGGCACTTATGGCTACACCTTC. This codes for CASSWAAGGTYGYTF.

J is TRBJ1-3 and V is TRBV15, with D maybe TRBD1 (5 bases). Germline V lookup: CDR1 LNHNV, CDR2 YYDKDF (reference sequence). The CDR3 is made up of 19 amino acids. Deletions cut 1 base from V and 1 base from J, with 20 bases between. The CDR3 bases are TGTGCCACCAGCAGAGGCCGCCAGGGAACCCGCCTTTCTGGAAACACCATATATTTT. Protein sequence: CATSRGRQGTRLSGNTIYF.